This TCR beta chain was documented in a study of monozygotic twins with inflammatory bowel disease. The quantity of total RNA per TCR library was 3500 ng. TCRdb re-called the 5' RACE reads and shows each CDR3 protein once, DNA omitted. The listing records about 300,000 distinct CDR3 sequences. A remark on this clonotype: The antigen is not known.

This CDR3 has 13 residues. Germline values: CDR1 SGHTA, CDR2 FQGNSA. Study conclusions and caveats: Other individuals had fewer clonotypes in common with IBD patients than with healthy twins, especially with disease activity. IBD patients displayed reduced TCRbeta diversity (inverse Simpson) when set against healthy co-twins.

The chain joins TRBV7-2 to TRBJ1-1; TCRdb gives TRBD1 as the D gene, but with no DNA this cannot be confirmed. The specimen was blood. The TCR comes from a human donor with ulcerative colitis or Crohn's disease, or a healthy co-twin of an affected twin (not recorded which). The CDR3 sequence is CASSLRGSTEAFF.